This TCR beta chain was captured by sequencing in a study of cytomegalovirus exposure and HLA in healthy donors (dated by TCRdb to 2017 to 2019). Some background on the complete study: In an earlier analysis of 550 to 750 of the donors, 250 to 300 Gb of sequence data and 120 million or so unique TCR beta sequences from approximately 180 million T cells were reported. The aim of the study was to test whether cataloging public T cell receptors could identify signatures of past pathogen exposure. In a later analysis, previously published TCR beta repertoires from 550 to 750 donors were re-analyzed and high-resolution HLA genotyping was added so that TCR occurrence patterns could be studied. A handful of DR-DQ haplotypes were handled as single units for association and clustering because linkage in the cohort was strong. Rather than using new phenotypic data, the later analysis identified candidate immune exposures from TCR beta sequences and from how often those sequences occurred across donors. Both class I and class II loci were covered by HLA typing, at four-digit resolution. The number of typed donors differed by locus: about 629-640 for A, B, C, DRB1 and DQB1; 500 to 550 for DQA1; approximately 600 for DPA1; and some 470 for DPB1. Donor age, sex, ethnicity and CMV serostatus were collected together with the repertoire data. In a later genetic analysis, genome-wide SNP genotypes for about three fifths of the 666 donors were used, and that subset was treated as a discovery cohort. To decide whether each TCR beta V gene segment behaved as functional or pseudogenic, an earlier analysis of some 580 of the donors relied on high-throughput TCR beta sequencing. To predict cytomegalovirus infection status, the study brought together high-throughput TCR immunosequencing, statistical association of individual TCRs with disease status, and machine learning. The study used immunosequencing to profile the T cell repertoires of around 600 subjects and linked those repertoires to cytomegalovirus serostatus. The genetic ancestry cluster associated with self-reported Caucasian donors included around 76% of the approximately 410 genotyped donors. In addition to the first cohort of around 670 subjects, a separate validation cohort of approximately 130 different subjects was used. An early release covering about 600 HLA-typed donors comprised 250 to 350 gigabases of sequencing data and around 80 million unique TCR sequences. Every repertoire in the discovery cohort had been generated on one and the same sequencing platform. Among around 400 genotyped donors of the cohort, an average of roughly 230,000 unique TCR beta nucleotide sequences was sequenced per donor, of which 15% to 20% were non-productive. Beyond this particular receptor, the publication reports: The earlier analysis of around 600 of the donors excluded fewer than 20 rarely observed V segments, including chromosome 9 orphons, because counts were too low. It was suggested by the authors that the approach could potentially be generalized to other disease states and immunological phenotypes. In a later genetic analysis, fewer N-insertions in productive TCRs were reported among donors in an Asian-associated ancestry cluster than the approximately 670-donor mean. Roughly uniform sequencing depth across donors was assumed in presence/absence analyses, although this assumption may not hold. Because HLA typing was unavailable for some donors at each locus, only the typed subset was used in association tests. When HLA alleles, especially DR and DQ, strongly co-occurred, attributing TCR associations to individual alleles was difficult. A further reported finding was that TCR beta sequences accurately predicted the HLA-A and HLA-B alleles for most subjects in the first cohort. A later analysis found that HLA-associated TCR beta chains were more clonally expanded and had lower generation probabilities than equally common non-associated chains. A later analysis associated about 17,000 TCR beta sequences with specific HLA alleles at a false discovery rate of 0.05. In a later analysis, most CMV-associated TCR beta chains were found to appear HLA-restricted, with HLA associations seemingly driven largely by CMV exposure. Most TCR sequences were observed very rarely across donors, whereas some public TCRs were present in many individuals. For the cohort, immune exposure information was limited to CMV serostatus. In a later analysis, TCR association rates were found to vary across HLA loci, with the most associated TCRs seen for DRB1 alleles and the fewest for HLA-C alleles. The classifier was reported to diagnose cytomegalovirus status with high specificity and sensitivity in both the original and validation cohorts. The 87-base-pair reads could not distinguish some IMGT-functional V segments, including TRBV6-2 and TRBV6-3, so those segments were excluded. In a later genetic analysis, a missense DCLRE1C variant was associated with V-gene and J-gene trimming of TCR beta chains, and the association was replicated in an independent cohort. In the study, about 150 TCR beta chains were listed as associated with cytomegalovirus. Correlated functional status among segregating V segments might reflect linkage disequilibrium, but an unknown experimental factor could not be ruled out. A cluster of highly shared sequence variants was judged likely to represent a technical artifact of the sequencing pipeline. In an earlier analysis of a few hundred of the donors, most TCR beta V segments were observed in productive rearrangements about 90% or about 30% of the time, broadly matching IMGT annotations. In vitro tests confirmed that a few of the cytomegalovirus-associated TCR beta chains recognize cytomegalovirus antigens. According to a later analysis, parvovirus B19, influenza, CMV and Epstein-Barr virus appeared linked to several top co-occurrence clusters. In this cohort, only TCR beta chains were sequenced, and detectable features were limited by the absence of alpha or paired-chain data.

Library preparation used the immunoSEQ multiplex PCR assay. For the multiplex PCR, a mixture combining 60 forward primers for TCR Vbeta segments and 13 reverse primers for TCR Jbeta segments was used. Amplification of the CDR3 region of rearranged TCR beta genes was performed with a multiplex PCR assay on genomic DNA. The amplified TCR beta libraries were sequenced on the Illumina HiSeq System as 87-base-pair reads. In the authors' own workflow: In a later analysis, tens of millions of unique TCR beta chains were counted across the 666 repertoires, and approximately 11 million of these chains were shared by at least two donors. A nearest-neighbor algorithm error-corrected the raw reads and collapsed the reads into unique sequences, merging closely related sequences to remove PCR and sequencing errors. Alignment of CDR3 sequences to IMGT reference sequences was used to assign V, D and J gene segments. For a sequence to be retained, a match of at least six nucleotides was required to both a V gene segment and a J gene segment. A rearrangement counted as productive if the CDR3 had no stop codons and remained in frame with V and J, and every other rearrangement counted as non-productive. Following IMGT convention, CDR3 was defined as the stretch from the second conserved V-encoded cysteine to the conserved J-encoded phenylalanine. The earlier analysis of some 600 of the donors excluded sequences that lacked an unambiguous match to a single V gene segment. An earlier analysis of 500 to 700 of the donors classified V segments as functional when productive rearrangements were above 56.7% and as segregating when the standard deviation between donors was above 5%. A statistical classification framework was developed to diagnose cytomegalovirus status using the catalog of TCR beta chain sequences. V and J gene assignment, in a later analysis, came from comparing TCR nucleotide sequences with IMGT/GENE-DB human TR gene sequences. Using the TCRdist pipeline, a later analysis assigned CDR3 sequences along with most-parsimonious VDJ recombination scenarios. In a later analysis, each TCR beta chain was defined by its CDR3 amino acid sequence together with its V-gene family, and reads lacking a unique V-gene family were excluded. A later analysis removed nearly 600 highly shared, low-generation-probability nucleotide sequences to deal with suspected cross-contamination and a sequencing artifact. In a later analysis, a clonal expansion index for each public chain was calculated from normalized within-repertoire ranks of inferred template counts. In a later analysis, generation probabilities were computed with a VDJ recombination model fitted to out-of-frame rearrangements, and the resulting probabilities were checked against IGoR. A later analysis scored TCR-TCR, TCR-HLA and TCR-CMV co-occurrence with hypergeometric tests, applying a repertoire-size bias correction to TCR pairs. To estimate false discovery rates, a later analysis permuted the HLA or CMV assignments 20 times. In a later analysis, co-occurring TCRs were grouped with DBSCAN, and TCRdist sequence similarity was added when clustering was performed within HLA-allele-positive subsets. Repertoires with fewer than 30,000 or more than 120,000 public chains, plus five repertoires with anomalous nucleotide sharing, were excluded from co-occurrence clustering. TCRdb took over this immuneACCESS table, retaining in-frame rearrangements with V and J assigned. Such tables are incomplete; in checked studies, under half of the missing clones stem from an unresolved V gene, and the remainder is unexplained. That table gives V, J and clone size, and the DNA gave D and trimming. For this sample the table gives approximately 170,000 clones, of which approximately 72% were detected only once. The ten largest clones take up 1.3% to 1.5% of the sample.

For CDR1 and CDR2, the germline V gene (reference sequence) lists MNHEY and SMNVEV. From its cysteine to its phenylalanine, the CDR3 spans 16 amino acids. Solely the CDR3 DNA is kept, with 48 bases framed from the first base. The trim is 0 bases for V and 8 bases for J, with a gap of 17 bases between the germline ends. The cohort comprised 670 or so healthy bone marrow donors. Cohort members were all nominally healthy when sampled, although unrecorded immune exposures were likely present. The donor tested CMV seronegative and was one of the 352 seronegative cohort members. A peripheral blood sample was provided by each donor, and peripheral blood mononuclear cells were used for TCR beta sequencing. Genomic DNA extraction from the blood cell samples was performed with the Qiagen DNeasy Blood Extraction Kit. To note about this clone: Its antigen target is currently unknown. The input lacks base qualities; no much larger clone sits a single base away.

This TCR was sampled from a man aged 50-59 years in good health and CMV-seronegative. Sequenced material: PBMCs. The sequence joins TRBV27 to TRBJ2-1, with the D gene not clear enough to name. The CDR3 region has the sequence CASSLSWAGLGDEQFF. The DNA sequence is as follows: TGTGCCAGCAGTTTATCATGGGCCGGATTAGGCGATGAGCAGTTCTTC.